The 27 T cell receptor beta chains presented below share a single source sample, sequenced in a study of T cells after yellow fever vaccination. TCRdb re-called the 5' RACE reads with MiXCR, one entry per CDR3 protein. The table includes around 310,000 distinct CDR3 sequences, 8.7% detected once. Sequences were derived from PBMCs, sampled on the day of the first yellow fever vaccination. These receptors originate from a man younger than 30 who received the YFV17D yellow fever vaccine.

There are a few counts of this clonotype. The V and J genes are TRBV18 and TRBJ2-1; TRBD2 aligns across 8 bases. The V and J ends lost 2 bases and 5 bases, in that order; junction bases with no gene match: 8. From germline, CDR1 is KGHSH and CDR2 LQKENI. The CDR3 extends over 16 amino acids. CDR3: CASSPRGAGVNNEQFF. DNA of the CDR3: TGTGCCAGCTCACCAAGGGGAGCGGGGGTAAACAATGAGCAGTTCTTC.

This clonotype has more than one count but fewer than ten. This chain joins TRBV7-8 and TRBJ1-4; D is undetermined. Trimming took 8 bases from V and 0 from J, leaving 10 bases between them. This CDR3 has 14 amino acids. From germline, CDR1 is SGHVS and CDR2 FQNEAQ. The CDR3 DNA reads TGTGCCAGCGTAGACTCCACAACTAATGAAAAACTGTTTTTT. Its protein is CASVDSTTNEKLFF.

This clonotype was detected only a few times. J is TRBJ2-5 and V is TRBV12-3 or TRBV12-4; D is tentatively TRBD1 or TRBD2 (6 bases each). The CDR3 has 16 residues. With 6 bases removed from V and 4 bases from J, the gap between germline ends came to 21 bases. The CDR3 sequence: CASSKQGTLAGETQYF. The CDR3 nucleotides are TGTGCCAGCAGCAAACAAGGGACACTAGCTGGAGAGACCCAGTACTTC.

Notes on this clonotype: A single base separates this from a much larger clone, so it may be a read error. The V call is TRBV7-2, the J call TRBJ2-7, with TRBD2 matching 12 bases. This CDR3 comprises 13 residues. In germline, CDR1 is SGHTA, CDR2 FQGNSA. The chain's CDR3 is CASSPLAGGEQHF. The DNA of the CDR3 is TGTGCCAGCAGTCCACTAGCGGGGGGAGAGCAGCACTTC. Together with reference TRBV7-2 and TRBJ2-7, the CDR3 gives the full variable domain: GAGVSQSPSNKVTEKGKDVELRCDPISGHTALYWYRQSLGQGLEFLIYFQGNSAPDKSGLPSDRFSAERTGGSVSTLTIQRTQQEDSAVYLCASSPLAGGEQHFGPGTRLTVT.

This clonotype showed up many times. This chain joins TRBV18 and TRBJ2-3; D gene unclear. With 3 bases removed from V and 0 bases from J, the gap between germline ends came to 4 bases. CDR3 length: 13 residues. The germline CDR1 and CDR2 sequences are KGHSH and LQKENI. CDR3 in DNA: TGTGCCAGCTCACCGGACAGCACAGATACGCAGTATTTT. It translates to CASSPDSTDTQYF.

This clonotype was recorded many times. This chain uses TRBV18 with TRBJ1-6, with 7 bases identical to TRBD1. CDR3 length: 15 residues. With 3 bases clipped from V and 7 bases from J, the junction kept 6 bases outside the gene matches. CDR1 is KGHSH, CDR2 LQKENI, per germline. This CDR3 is CASSPLTGDNSPLHF. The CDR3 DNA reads TGTGCCAGCTCACCCTTAACAGGGGACAATTCACCCCTCCACTTT.

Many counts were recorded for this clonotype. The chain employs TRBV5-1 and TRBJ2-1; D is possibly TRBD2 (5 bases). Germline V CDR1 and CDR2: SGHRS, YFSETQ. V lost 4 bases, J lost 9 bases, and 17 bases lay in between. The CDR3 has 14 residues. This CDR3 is CASSPLASAGEQFF. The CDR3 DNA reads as TGCGCCAGCAGCCCTCTGGCTAGTGCGGGTGAGCAGTTCTTC.

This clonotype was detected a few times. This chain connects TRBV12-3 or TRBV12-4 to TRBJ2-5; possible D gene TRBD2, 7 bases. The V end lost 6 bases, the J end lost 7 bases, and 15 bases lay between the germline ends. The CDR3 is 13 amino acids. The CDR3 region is CASRPGDYGTQYF. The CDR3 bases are TGTGCCAGCAGGCCAGGGGACTATGGGACCCAGTACTTC.

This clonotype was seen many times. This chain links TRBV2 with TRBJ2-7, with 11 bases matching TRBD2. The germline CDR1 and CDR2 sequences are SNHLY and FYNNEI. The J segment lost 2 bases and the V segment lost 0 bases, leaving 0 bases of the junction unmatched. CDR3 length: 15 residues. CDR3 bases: TGTGCCAGCAGTGAAGCGGGACTAGCGGCCTACGAGCAGTACTTC. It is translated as CASSEAGLAAYEQYF.

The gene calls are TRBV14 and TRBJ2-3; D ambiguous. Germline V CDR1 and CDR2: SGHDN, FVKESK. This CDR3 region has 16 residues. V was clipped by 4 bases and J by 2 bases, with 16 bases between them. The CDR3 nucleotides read TGTGCCAGCAGCCCGCTAAAGGCTGGGCCCACAGATACGCAGTATTTT. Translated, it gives CASSPLKAGPTDTQYF. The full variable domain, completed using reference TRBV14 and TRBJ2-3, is EAGVTQFPSHSVIEKGQTVTLRCDPISGHDNLYWYRRVMGKEIKFLLHFVKESKQDESGMPNNRFLAERTGGTYSTLKVQPAELEDSGVYFCASSPLKAGPTDTQYFGPGTRLTVL.

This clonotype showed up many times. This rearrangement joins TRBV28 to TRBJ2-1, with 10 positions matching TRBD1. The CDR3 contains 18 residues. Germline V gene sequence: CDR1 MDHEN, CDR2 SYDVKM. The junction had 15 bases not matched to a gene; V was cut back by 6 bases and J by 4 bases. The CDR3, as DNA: TGTGCCAGCAGAGGGGGGGACAGGGGTGGTCCATTGTACAATGAGCAGTTCTTC. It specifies CASRGGDRGGPLYNEQFF.

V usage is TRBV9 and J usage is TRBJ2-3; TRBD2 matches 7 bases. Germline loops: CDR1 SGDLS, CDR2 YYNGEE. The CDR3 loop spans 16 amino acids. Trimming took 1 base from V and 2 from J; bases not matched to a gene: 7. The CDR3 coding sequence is TGTGCCAGCAGCGTATGGGCTAGCGGTTTCACAGATACGCAGTATTTT. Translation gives CASSVWASGFTDTQYF.

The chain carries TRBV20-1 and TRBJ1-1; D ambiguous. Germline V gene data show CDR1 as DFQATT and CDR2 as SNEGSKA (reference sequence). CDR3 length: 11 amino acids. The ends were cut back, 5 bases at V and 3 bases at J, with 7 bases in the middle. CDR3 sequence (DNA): TGCAGTGCTCCGCCCCACACTGAAGCTTTCTTT. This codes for CSAPPHTEAFF.

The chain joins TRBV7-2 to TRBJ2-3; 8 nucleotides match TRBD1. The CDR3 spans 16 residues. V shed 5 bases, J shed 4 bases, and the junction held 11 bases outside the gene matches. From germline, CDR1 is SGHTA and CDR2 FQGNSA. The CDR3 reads CASSGSHRGFSDTQYF. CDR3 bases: TGTGCCAGCAGCGGTTCTCACAGGGGGTTTTCAGATACGCAGTATTTT.

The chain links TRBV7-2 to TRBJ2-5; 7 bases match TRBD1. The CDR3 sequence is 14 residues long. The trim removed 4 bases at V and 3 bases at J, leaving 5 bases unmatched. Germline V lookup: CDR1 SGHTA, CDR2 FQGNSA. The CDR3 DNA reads TGTGCCAGCAGCTACCTTGACAGGGAAGAGACCCAGTACTTC. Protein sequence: CASSYLDREETQYF. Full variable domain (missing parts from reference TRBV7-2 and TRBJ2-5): GAGVSQSPSNKVTEKGKDVELRCDPISGHTALYWYRQSLGQGLEFLIYFQGNSAPDKSGLPSDRFSAERTGGSVSTLTIQRTQQEDSAVYLCASSYLDREETQYFGPGTRLLVL.

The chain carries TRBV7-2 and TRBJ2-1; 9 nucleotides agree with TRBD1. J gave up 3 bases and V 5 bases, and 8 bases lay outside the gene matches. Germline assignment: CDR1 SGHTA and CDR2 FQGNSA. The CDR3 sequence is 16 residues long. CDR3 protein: CASSPRGQGGYNEQFF. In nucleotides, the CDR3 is TGTGCCAGCAGCCCGAGGGGACAGGGAGGCTACAATGAGCAGTTCTTC.

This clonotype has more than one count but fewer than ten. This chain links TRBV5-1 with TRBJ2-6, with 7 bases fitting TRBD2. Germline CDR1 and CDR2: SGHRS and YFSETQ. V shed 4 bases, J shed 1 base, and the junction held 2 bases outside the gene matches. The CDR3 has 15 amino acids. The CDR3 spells CASSQGGSGANVLTF. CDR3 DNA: TGCGCCAGCAGCCAGGGAGGGTCTGGGGCCAACGTCCTGACTTTC.

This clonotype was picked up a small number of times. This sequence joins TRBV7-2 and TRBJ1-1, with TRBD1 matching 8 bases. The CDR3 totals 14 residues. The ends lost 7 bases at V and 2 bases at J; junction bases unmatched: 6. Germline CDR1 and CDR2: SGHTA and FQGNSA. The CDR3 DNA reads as TGTGCCAGCACCTATGACAGGGGCAACACTGAAGCTTTCTTT. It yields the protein CASTYDRGNTEAFF. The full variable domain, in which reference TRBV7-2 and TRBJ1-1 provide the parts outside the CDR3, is GAGVSQSPSNKVTEKGKDVELRCDPISGHTALYWYRQSLGQGLEFLIYFQGNSAPDKSGLPSDRFSAERTGGSVSTLTIQRTQQEDSAVYLCASTYDRGNTEAFFGQGTRLTVV.

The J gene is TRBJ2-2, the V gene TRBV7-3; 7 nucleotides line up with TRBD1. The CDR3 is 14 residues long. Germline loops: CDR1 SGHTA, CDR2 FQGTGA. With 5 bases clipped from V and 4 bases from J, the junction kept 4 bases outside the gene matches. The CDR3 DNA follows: TGTGCCAGCAGCAGGACAGGAATCACCGGGGAGCTGTTTTTT. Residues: CASSRTGITGELFF.

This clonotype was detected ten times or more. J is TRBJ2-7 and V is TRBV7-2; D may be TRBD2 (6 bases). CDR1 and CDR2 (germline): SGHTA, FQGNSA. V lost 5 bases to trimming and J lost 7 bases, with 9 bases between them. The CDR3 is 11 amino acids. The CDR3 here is CASSPGVEQYF. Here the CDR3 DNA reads TGTGCCAGCAGCCCGGGGGTTGAGCAGTACTTC.

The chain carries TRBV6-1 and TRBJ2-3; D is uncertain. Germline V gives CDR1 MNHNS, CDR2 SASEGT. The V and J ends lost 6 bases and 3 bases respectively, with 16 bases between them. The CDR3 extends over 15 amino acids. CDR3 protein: CASRLGPTSTDTQYF. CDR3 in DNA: TGTGCCAGCAGGCTCGGCCCTACCTCGACAGATACGCAGTATTTT.

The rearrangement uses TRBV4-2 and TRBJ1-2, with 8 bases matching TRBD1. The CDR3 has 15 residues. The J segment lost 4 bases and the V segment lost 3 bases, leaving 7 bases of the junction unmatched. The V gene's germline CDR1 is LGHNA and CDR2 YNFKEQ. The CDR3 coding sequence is TGTGCCAGCAGCCACTTAAGGACAGGGTCCTATGGCTACACCTTC. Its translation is CASSHLRTGSYGYTF.

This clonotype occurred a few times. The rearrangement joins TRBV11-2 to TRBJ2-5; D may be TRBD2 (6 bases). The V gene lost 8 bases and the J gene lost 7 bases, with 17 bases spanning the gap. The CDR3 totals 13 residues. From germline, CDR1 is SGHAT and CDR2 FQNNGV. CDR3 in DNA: TGTGCCAGCCGCTCCCTGGGGCGGGGGACCCAGTACTTC. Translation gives CASRSLGRGTQYF.

CDR3 region: CATSRDRGTGMNYGYTF. As DNA, the CDR3 is TGTGCCACCAGCAGAGATAGAGGGACAGGAATGAACTATGGCTACACCTTC. The chain links TRBV15 to TRBJ1-2, with 8 bases fitting TRBD1. From germline, CDR1 is LNHNV and CDR2 YYDKDF (reference sequence). The J segment lost 2 bases and the V segment lost 0 bases, leaving 8 bases of the junction unmatched. CDR3 length: 17 residues.

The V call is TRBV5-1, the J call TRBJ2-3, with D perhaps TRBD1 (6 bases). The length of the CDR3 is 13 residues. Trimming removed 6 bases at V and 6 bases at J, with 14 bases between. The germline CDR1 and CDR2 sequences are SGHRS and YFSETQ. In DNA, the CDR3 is TGCGCCAGCACCCTACAGGGCATGGATACGCAGTATTTT. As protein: CASTLQGMDTQYF.

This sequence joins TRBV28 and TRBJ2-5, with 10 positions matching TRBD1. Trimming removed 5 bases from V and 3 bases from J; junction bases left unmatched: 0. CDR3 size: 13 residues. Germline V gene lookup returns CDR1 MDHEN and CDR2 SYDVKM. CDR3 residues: CASSGQGEETQYF. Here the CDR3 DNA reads TGTGCCAGCAGTGGACAGGGGGAAGAGACCCAGTACTTC.

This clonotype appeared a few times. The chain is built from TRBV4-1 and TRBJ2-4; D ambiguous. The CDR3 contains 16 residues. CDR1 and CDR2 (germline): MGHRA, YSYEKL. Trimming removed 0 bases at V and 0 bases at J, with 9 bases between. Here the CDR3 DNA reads TGCGCCAGCAGCCAAGAACAGACCCTAGCCAAAAACATTCAGTACTTC. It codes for CASSQEQTLAKNIQYF.